A selection of T cell receptor beta chains follows, all from one sample in a study of early T cells in non-severe SARS-CoV-2 infection. A single record per CDR3 protein comes from TCRdb applying MiXCR to the 5' RACE reads. The table has about 77,000 distinct CDR3 sequences, approximately 15% seen once. Sequenced sample: whole blood. The receptor set was obtained from an adult who was a healthcare worker with PCR-confirmed SARS-CoV-2 infection or an uninfected control (not recorded which). Each CDR3 is given with its conserved first and last residue. Each record gives: J gene, V gene, D gene, clone size, CDR3 length, CDR3 protein, CDR3 DNA. D genes are given only for firm matches. Clone size is not always given. Where it is, it says once, few, many or a class for expanded clones.

>TRBJ2-3|TRBV11-3|TRBD2|few|14
CASSVGSGGTSQYF
TGTGCCAGCAGCGTGGGTAGCGGGGGGACATCGCAGTATTTT
>TRBJ2-7|TRBV3-1|TRBD2|-|16
CASSFGTSGGKYEQYF
TGTGCCAGCAGCTTCGGGACTAGCGGGGGGAAATACGAGCAGTACTTC
>TRBJ1-1|TRBV6-1|-|-|15
CASSEASTVNTEAFF
TGTGCCAGCAGTGAAGCATCGACAGTCAACACTGAAGCTTTCTTT
>TRBJ2-3|TRBV6-6|TRBD1|few|16
CASSYPSRGRADTQYF
TGTGCCAGCAGTTACCCGTCCAGGGGGCGTGCAGATACGCAGTATTTT
>TRBJ1-1|TRBV12-3/TRBV12-4|TRBD1|-|13
CASSTTGNRGAFF
TGTGCCAGCAGCACGACAGGGAACAGGGGAGCTTTCTTT
>TRBJ2-3|TRBV29-1|-|few|11
CSASELGTQYF
TGCAGCGCTTCGGAGCTGGGTACGCAGTATTTT
>TRBJ2-5|TRBV11-2|-|once|14
CASSLGTDQETQYF
TGTGCCAGCAGCTTAGGGACAGACCAAGAGACCCAGTACTTC
>TRBJ1-4|TRBV6-5|-|few|15
CASSYSGTTNEKLFF
TGTGCCAGCAGTTACTCAGGGACAACTAATGAAAAACTGTTTTTT
>TRBJ1-5|TRBV28|-|few|15
CASRDQGPGRKTQHF
TGTGCCAGCAGGGACCAGGGGCCGGGTAGGAAGACCCAGCATTTT
>TRBJ2-6|TRBV7-9|-|few|15
CASDAGRSGANVLTF
TGTGCCAGCGACGCGGGCCGCTCTGGGGCCAACGTCCTGACTTTC
>TRBJ2-1|TRBV24-1|TRBD1|-|14
CATSEIRDSNEQFF
TGTGCCACCAGTGAGATCCGGGACAGCAATGAGCAGTTCTTC
>TRBJ2-5|TRBV13|-|-|15
CASSLRQGNGETQYF
TGTGCCAGCAGCTTACGGCAGGGGAATGGAGAGACCCAGTACTTC
>TRBJ2-1|TRBV20-1|-|-|20
CSARVLGGPHTGLVTYEQFF
TGCAGTGCTAGAGTTCTGGGGGGTCCGCATACCGGTTTGGTCACCTATGAGCAGTTCTTC
>TRBJ2-7|TRBV2|-|-|12
CAGGLADYEQYF
TGTGCCGGGGGCCTAGCGGACTACGAGCAGTACTTC
>TRBJ1-5|TRBV7-2|-|many|15
CASSLTAGYNQPQHF
TGTGCCAGCAGCCTCACAGCAGGGTACAATCAGCCCCAGCATTTT
>TRBJ2-3|TRBV5-1|TRBD2|many|13
CASSASSGGTQYF
TGCGCCAGCAGCGCTTCTAGCGGGGGTACGCAGTATTTT
>TRBJ2-3|TRBV6-1|TRBD2|few|17
CASSPGLAGFYTDTQYF
TGTGCCAGCAGCCCGGGACTAGCGGGTTTTTACACAGATACGCAGTATTTT
>TRBJ1-1|TRBV10-3|TRBD1|many|14
CAISDTGESTEAFF
TGTGCCATCAGTGACACAGGGGAGAGCACTGAAGCTTTCTTT
>TRBJ1-2|TRBV5-1|-|-|15
CASSFLTGPNYGYTF
TGCGCCAGCAGCTTCCTAACAGGGCCTAACTATGGCTACACCTTC
>TRBJ1-1|TRBV5-1|-|-|14
CASSLESGGFEAFF
TGCGCCAGCAGCTTGGAGTCTGGGGGCTTTGAAGCTTTCTTT
>TRBJ1-4|TRBV6-6|TRBD1|-|17
CAISYASPGGTNEKLFF
TGTGCCATTTCCTATGCCTCACCAGGGGGCACTAATGAAAAACTGTTTTTT
>TRBJ2-2|TRBV29-1|-|-|13
CSVGTGNTGELFF
TGCAGCGTTGGGACGGGAAACACCGGGGAGCTGTTTTTT
>TRBJ2-7|TRBV3-1|-|few|13
CASSQGGDYEQYF
TGTGCCAGCAGCCAAGGAGGGGACTACGAGCAGTACTTC
>TRBJ2-1|TRBV5-4|-|few|15
CASSLELARHNEQFF
TGTGCCAGCAGCTTGGAACTCGCTCGGCACAATGAGCAGTTCTTC
>TRBJ2-5|TRBV9|-|few|14
CASSVAGVQETQYF
TGTGCCAGCAGCGTAGCGGGAGTACAAGAGACCCAGTACTTC
>TRBJ2-3|TRBV5-1|TRBD1|few|14
CASSRTGRTDTQYF
TGCGCCAGCAGCCGGACAGGGCGAACAGATACGCAGTATTTT
>TRBJ1-1|TRBV12-3/TRBV12-4|-|few|15
CASLRTGPGSAEAFF
TGTGCCAGCCTCCGAACGGGGCCGGGAAGCGCTGAAGCTTTCTTT
>TRBJ1-2|TRBV18|-|-|14
CASSPETGEFGYTF
TGTGCCAGCTCACCGGAGACAGGAGAGTTCGGCTACACCTTC
>TRBJ1-5|TRBV7-2|TRBD1|-|15
CASRRGGTSNQPQHF
TGTGCCAGCAGGCGAGGGGGCACGAGCAATCAGCCCCAGCATTTT
>TRBJ2-3|TRBV13|-|-|14
CASSPPGGTDTQYF
TGTGCCAGCAGCCCCCCCGGGGGCACAGATACGCAGTATTTT
>TRBJ1-2|TRBV7-9|-|many|17
CASSETNQLTRDGGYTF
TGTGCCAGCAGCGAAACAAATCAACTTACAAGGGATGGTGGCTACACCTTC
>TRBJ1-4|TRBV11-2|-|-|12
CASTKGGEKLFF
TGTGCCAGCACCAAAGGGGGTGAAAAACTGTTTTTT
>TRBJ2-7|TRBV4-2|TRBD2|-|14
CASSQIGGAYEQYF
TGTGCCAGCAGCCAAATCGGGGGGGCCTACGAGCAGTACTTC
>TRBJ2-3|TRBV20-1|-|few|15
CSARDLRLATDTQYF
TGCAGTGCTAGAGATCTTCGGCTAGCTACAGATACGCAGTATTTT
>TRBJ1-1|TRBV7-4|-|few|12
CASSLMHREAFF
TGTGCCAGCAGCTTAATGCACCGTGAAGCTTTCTTT
>TRBJ1-2|TRBV2|TRBD1|-|12
CASTSTGDGYTF
TGTGCCAGCACTTCCACAGGGGACGGCTACACCTTC
>TRBJ1-2|TRBV2|TRBD1|few|16
CASSVYGTGVDYGYTF
TGTGCCAGCAGTGTGTACGGGACAGGGGTGGATTATGGCTACACCTTC
>TRBJ2-2|TRBV6-2/TRBV6-3|-|-|16
CASTQGGVFDTGELFF
TGTGCCAGCACTCAGGGGGGTGTATTTGACACCGGGGAGCTGTTTTTT
>TRBJ2-2|TRBV3-1|-|many|12
CASEEYTGELFF
TGTGCCAGCGAGGAGTACACCGGGGAGCTGTTTTTT
>TRBJ2-5|TRBV5-1|TRBD2|-|15
CASSRSGLAEETQYF
TGCGCCAGCAGCCGCTCGGGACTAGCGGAAGAGACCCAGTACTTC
>TRBJ2-7|TRBV20-1|-|-|14
CSASLPTKGHEQYF
TGCAGTGCTAGTCTCCCCACAAAGGGGCACGAGCAGTACTTC
>TRBJ2-7|TRBV18|TRBD1|few|15
CASSPRTGVDYEQYF
TGTGCCAGCTCCCCCCGGACAGGGGTTGACTACGAGCAGTACTTC
>TRBJ2-7|TRBV24-1|-|-|12
CATSGAWGEQYF
TGTGCCACCAGTGGTGCCTGGGGGGAGCAGTACTTC
>TRBJ2-1|TRBV7-8|-|-|15
CASALRMVRYNEQFF
TGTGCCAGCGCGCTGAGGATGGTTCGGTACAATGAGCAGTTCTTC
>TRBJ1-5|TRBV4-1|-|-|16
CASSQTGPYSNQPQHF
TGCGCCAGCAGCCAAACAGGGCCATATAGCAATCAGCCCCAGCATTTT
>TRBJ1-5|TRBV30|TRBD1|-|15
CAWSVRTGVNQPQHF
TGTGCCTGGAGTGTAAGGACAGGGGTCAATCAGCCCCAGCATTTT
>TRBJ2-7|TRBV7-8|-|-|14
CASSLASHLYEQYF
TGTGCCAGCAGCTTAGCAAGTCACCTTTACGAGCAGTACTTC
>TRBJ1-2|TRBV11-3|-|-|14
CASSFDKWGYGYTF
TGTGCCAGCAGCTTCGACAAGTGGGGTTATGGCTACACCTTC
>TRBJ2-7|TRBV5-4|-|-|15
CASSLFGTASYEQYF
TGTGCCAGCAGCTTGTTCGGGACGGCTTCCTACGAGCAGTACTTC
>TRBJ2-1|TRBV9|TRBD1|-|16
CASSTRQGWSYNEQFF
TGTGCCAGCAGCACCAGACAGGGATGGTCCTACAATGAGCAGTTCTTC
>TRBJ2-7|TRBV5-4|TRBD2|many|15
CASSLGGLAGGEQYF
TGTGCCAGCAGCTTGGGGGGACTAGCGGGAGGCGAGCAGTACTTC
>TRBJ2-2|TRBV7-3|-|-|16
CASSRTGRAMTGELFF
TGTGCCAGCAGCAGAACGGGCCGAGCTATGACCGGGGAGCTGTTTTTT
>TRBJ2-7|TRBV5-4|-|many|14
CASGAEPFSYEQYF
TGTGCCAGTGGGGCGGAGCCCTTTTCCTACGAGCAGTACTTC
>TRBJ2-1|TRBV11-2|-|few|15
CASSSLRGKQDEQFF
TGTGCCAGCAGCTCCCTTAGAGGGAAACAAGATGAGCAGTTCTTC
>TRBJ2-3|TRBV5-4|-|few|15
CASSLQGYGTDTQYF
TGTGCCAGCAGCTTGCAGGGTTATGGCACAGATACGCAGTATTTT